The clone carrying this T cell receptor (beta chain) appeared a few times. TCRdb recomputed calls from the RT-PCR reads with MiXCR, one row per CDR3 protein. Of about 680,000 distinct CDR3 sequences listed, 12% to 15% were seen once; the top ten hold 3.6%. V lost 3 bases and J 6 bases, leaving 6 bases between the germline ends. The CDR3 loop spans 12 amino acids. CDR1 and CDR2 from the germline V gene are SGHTA and FQGTGA. The genes are TRBV7-3 and TRBJ2-1; D is undetermined. The sequencing sample was made of memory CD4+ T cells from blood. This TCR came from a female donor in good health, serving as a healthy control. The DNA for the CDR3 is TGTGCCAGCAGCTTTACCTCCAATGAGCAGTTCTTC. This codes for CASSFTSNEQFF.